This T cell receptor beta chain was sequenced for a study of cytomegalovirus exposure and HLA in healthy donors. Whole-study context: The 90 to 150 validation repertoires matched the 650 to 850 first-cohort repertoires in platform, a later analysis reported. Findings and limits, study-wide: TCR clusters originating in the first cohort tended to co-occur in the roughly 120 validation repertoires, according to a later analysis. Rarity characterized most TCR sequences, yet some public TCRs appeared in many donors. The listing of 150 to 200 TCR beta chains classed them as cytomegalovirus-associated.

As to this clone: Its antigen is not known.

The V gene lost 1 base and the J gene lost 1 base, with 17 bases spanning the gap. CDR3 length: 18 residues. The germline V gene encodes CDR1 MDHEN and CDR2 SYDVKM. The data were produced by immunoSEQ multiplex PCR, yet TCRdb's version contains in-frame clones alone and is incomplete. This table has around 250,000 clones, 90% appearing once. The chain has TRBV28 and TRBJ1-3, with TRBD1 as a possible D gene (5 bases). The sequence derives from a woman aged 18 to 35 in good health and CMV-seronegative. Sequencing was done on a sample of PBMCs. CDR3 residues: CASSLFGLQPGSGNTIYF. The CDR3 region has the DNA TGTGCCAGCAGTTTATTCGGCCTCCAACCAGGGTCTGGAAACACCATATATTTT.